The 20 T cell receptor beta chains given below trace back to one sample, sequenced in a study of prognosis after radiotherapy for stage I lung cancer. Multiplex PCR in two rounds served to amplify TCR beta CDR3 from genomic DNA. Gene-specific TRBV and TRBJ primers were used in PCR round one. TCRdb called the multiplex PCR reads again in MiXCR, with one record for every CDR3 protein. The sample shows about 31,000 distinct CDR3 sequences, around two fifths of them seen only once. The sample was PBMCs, taken before or after stereotactic body radiation therapy (not recorded which). Receptors originate from a donor at least 50 years old with non-small cell lung cancer.

This chain joins TRBV6-5 and TRBJ2-7; D ambiguous. The CDR3 is 14 amino acids. The germline V gene has CDR1 MNHEY and CDR2 SVGAGI. V lost 4 bases and J lost 5, with 15 bases in between. For the CDR3, the DNA is TGTGCCAGCAGTTTCTACAGTTTAAGGAACGAGCAGTACTTC. It is translated as CASSFYSLRNEQYF.

This clonotype was counted only a few times. V gene TRBV11-3 combines with J gene TRBJ2-3, with TRBD2 identical over 7 bases. Trimming cost V 1 base and J 6 bases; bases outside gene matches: 10. CDR1 is SGHNT, CDR2 YENEEA, per germline. The CDR3 is made up of 16 amino acids. DNA of the CDR3: TGTGCCAGCAGCTTAGGTGTGGGAGGGGTCGAGGATACGCAGTATTTT. It specifies CASSLGVGGVEDTQYF.

This clonotype has at least ten counts. Here the CDR3 reads CATSDFLTGANTDTQYF. In DNA, the CDR3 is TGTGCCACCAGTGATTTCCTTACGGGGGCTAACACAGATACGCAGTATTTT. The gene calls are TRBV24-1 and TRBJ2-3; D may correspond to TRBD1 or TRBD2 (6 bases each). Germline loops: CDR1 KGHDR, CDR2 SFDVKD. Trimming took 1 base from V and 2 from J, leaving 15 bases between them. There are 17 residues in the CDR3.

There are a few counts of this clonotype. V usage is TRBV24-1 and J usage is TRBJ2-1; either TRBD1 or TRBD2 may fit D (5 bases each). The CDR3 is 16 amino acids. Germline V gene data show CDR1 as KGHDR and CDR2 as SFDVKD. The V gene lost 3 bases and the J gene lost 4 bases, with 15 bases spanning the gap. DNA for the CDR3: TGTGCCACCAGTGATAGGTGGGTCTGGGGGTACAATGAGCAGTTCTTC. This encodes CATSDRWVWGYNEQFF.

The rearrangement links TRBV6-1 to TRBJ2-6; 10 bases map to TRBD2. The CDR3 is 16 residues long. J lost 4 bases, V lost 7 bases, and 7 bases had no gene match. The germline gives CDR1 MNHNS, CDR2 SASEGT. CDR3 residues: CASIGLAGVGANVLTF. The CDR3 coding sequence is TGTGCCAGCATCGGGCTAGCGGGGGTCGGGGCCAACGTCCTGACTTTC.

This clonotype was seen ten or more times. The chain employs TRBV9 and TRBJ2-1, with TRBD1 matching over 8 bases. This CDR3 is built from 13 residues. The germline V gene encodes CDR1 SGDLS and CDR2 YYNGEE. Trimming removed 4 bases from V and 8 bases from J; junction bases left unmatched: 5. CDR3 DNA sequence: TGTGCCAGCAGCTTTGGACAGGGCTATGAGCAGTTCTTC. Translated: CASSFGQGYEQFF.

This clonotype has ten or more counts. A read error may explain this, as a much larger clone is one base away. The chain recombines TRBV30 with TRBJ1-1, with D tentatively TRBD1 (5 bases). The CDR3 runs 13 residues. The germline V and J ends were trimmed by 0 bases and 6 bases, with 11 bases remaining between them. Germline loops: CDR1 GTSNPN, CDR2 SVGIG (reference sequence). In DNA, the CDR3 is TGTGCCTGGAGTGTACTCAGGGAAGCTGAAGCTTTCTTT. Encoded protein: CAWSVLREAEAFF.

This clonotype was detected many times. The V and J genes are TRBV4-1 and TRBJ2-2; 9 nucleotides line up with TRBD1. Germline-derived CDR1 and CDR2 are MGHRA and YSYEKL. V was pared by 3 bases and J by 5 bases, with 7 bases of the junction left unmatched. The CDR3 has 16 amino acids. CDR3 nucleotide sequence: TGCGCCAGCAGCCACAGACAGGGGGTCGAGACCGGGGAGCTGTTTTTT. It codes for CASSHRQGVETGELFF.

This clonotype was found many times. V and J are TRBV12-3 or TRBV12-4 and TRBJ1-5; D remains ambiguous. The CDR3 is 14 amino acids. V was pared by 2 bases and J by 4 bases, with 9 bases between. The CDR3 nucleotides are TGTGCCAGCAGTTTATTGGGATTAAATCAGCCCCAGCATTTT. The encoded protein is CASSLLGLNQPQHF.

This clonotype was recorded many times. V gene TRBV9 combines with J gene TRBJ2-2; possible D gene TRBD2, 6 bases. The germline V gene has CDR1 SGDLS and CDR2 YYNGEE. V lost 3 bases to trimming and J lost 5 bases, with 8 bases between them. The CDR3 runs 13 residues. This CDR3 is CASSATRTGELFF. The CDR3 DNA sequence: TGTGCCAGCAGCGCGACTAGAACCGGGGAGCTGTTTTTT.

This clonotype was seen repeatedly, ten times or more. The J gene is TRBJ2-5, the V gene TRBV10-3; D unresolved. Germline V gene sequence: CDR1 ENHRY, CDR2 SYGVKD. CDR3 length: 11 amino acids. V was trimmed by 7 bases and J by 0 bases, leaving 3 bases between them. CDR3 sequence: CAITHQETQYF. CDR3 in DNA: TGTGCCATCACCCACCAAGAGACCCAGTACTTC.

This clonotype was detected many times. One junction end disagrees with the germline gene, perhaps due to a read error. V usage is TRBV20-1 and J usage is TRBJ2-2, with 12 nucleotides matching TRBD2. The CDR3 loop spans 17 amino acids. Germline V lookup: CDR1 DFQATT, CDR2 SNEGSKA (reference sequence). The CDR3 DNA sequence: TGCAGTGCCAGAGACTGGGCTAGCGGGAGGGCCGGCGGGGAGCTGTTTTTT. Translating gives CSARDWASGRAGGELFF.

Remarks on this clonotype: One base separates it from a far larger clone, so it is likely a read error. The chain links TRBV6-4 to TRBJ2-7, with 7 bases identical to TRBD2. Germline V gives CDR1 MRHNA, CDR2 SNTAGT. The V segment lost 5 bases and the J segment 2 bases; nucleotides outside the gene matches: 18. The CDR3 has 18 amino acids. The CDR3 sequence is CASSYTVASSGITYEQYF. The DNA of the CDR3 is TGTGCCAGCAGTTACACGGTAGCTTCTAGCGGAATAACCTACGAGCAGTACTTC.

Ten or more counts support this clonotype. This chain uses TRBV18 with TRBJ2-7; no reliable D call. Germline values: CDR1 KGHSH, CDR2 LQKENI. CDR3 length: 12 amino acids. The V end was cut by 6 bases, the J end by 6 bases, with 12 bases between. In DNA form, the CDR3 reads TGTGCCAGCTCCCAAAGCCGAGGCGAGCAGTACTTC. Amino acids: CASSQSRGEQYF.

At least ten counts were recorded for this clonotype. The J gene is TRBJ2-3, the V gene TRBV12-3 or TRBV12-4; 12 nucleotides agree with TRBD2. The CDR3 loop spans 12 amino acids. J lost 9 bases, V lost 8 bases, and 3 bases had no gene match. The CDR3 DNA sequence: TGTGCCAGCCAAGGACTAGCGGGAACGCAGTATTTT. Protein product: CASQGLAGTQYF.

This clonotype was seen at least ten times. V gene TRBV11-2 combines with J gene TRBJ2-7; 8 bases fit TRBD2. The V gene end was trimmed by 5 bases and the J gene end by 3 bases; junction bases not matched to a gene: 6. The CDR3 sequence is 14 residues long. CDR1 is SGHAT and CDR2 is FQNNGV in the germline V gene. CDR3: CASSPLRGGYEQYF. The CDR3 DNA sequence: TGTGCCAGCAGCCCTCTCCGGGGGGGCTACGAGCAGTACTTC.

This clonotype was seen ten or more times. This chain links TRBV28 with TRBJ1-5; 7 bases line up with TRBD1. CDR3 length equals 14 residues. Germline loops: CDR1 MDHEN, CDR2 SYDVKM. J was trimmed by 7 bases and V by 5 bases; bases with no gene match: 8. The CDR3 loop reads CASSRGQEGQPQHF. Written as DNA, the CDR3 is TGTGCCAGCAGTCGTGGACAGGAGGGGCAGCCCCAGCATTTT.

Many counts were recorded for this clonotype. V and J are TRBV12-3 or TRBV12-4 and TRBJ1-4; D gene ambiguous. Trimming took 5 bases from V and 13 from J, leaving 17 bases between them. The CDR3 has 13 residues. The CDR3 DNA follows: TGTGCCAGCAGTCCTGATGGACCTAGAGGACTGTTTTTT. Residues: CASSPDGPRGLFF.

V usage is TRBV6-2 or TRBV6-3 and J usage is TRBJ2-7; TRBD2 aligns across 7 bases. The CDR3 extends over 19 amino acids. The V and J ends lost 4 bases and 3 bases, in that order; junction bases with no gene match: 21. The germline V gene encodes CDR1 MNHEY and CDR2 SVGEGT. The CDR3 loop is CASSSMGGRHSSRNYEQYF. The CDR3 DNA is TGTGCCAGCAGTTCGATGGGGGGGAGACACAGCTCAAGGAACTACGAGCAGTACTTC.

This clonotype was seen ten or more times. The chain has TRBV18 and TRBJ1-4; no firm D call. The CDR3 spans 16 residues. With 3 bases removed from V and 0 bases from J, the gap between germline ends came to 11 bases. Per germline, CDR1 KGHSH and CDR2 LQKENI. CDR3 sequence (DNA): TGTGCCAGCTCACCGCTTAACAGTGCAACTAATGAAAAACTGTTTTTT. This gives the protein CASSPLNSATNEKLFF.